The next 29 T cell receptor beta chains were all read from a single sample in a study of control samples from healthy donors and cancer patients. Sequencing was performed with immunoSEQ multiplex PCR; in TCRdb, only in-frame clones are kept and a portion is missing. Of more than 25,000 clones listed, 91% were seen once; the top ten hold about 12%. The sequenced sample consisted of PBMCs. The receptors derive from a man aged 45-65 years with lung cancer.

The genes are TRBV3-1 (or the pseudogene TRBV3-2) and TRBJ1-5; D ambiguous. Trimming left V 2 bases short and J 2 bases short, with 10 bases between. Germline lookup yields CDR1 LGHDT and CDR2 YNNKEL (reference sequence). The CDR3 covers 15 residues. CDR3 region: CASSQQDSGNQPQHF. CDR3 bases: TGTGCCAGCAGCCAACAGGATTCGGGCAATCAGCCCCAGCATTTT.

The CDR3 DNA reads as TGCGCCAGCAGCTTGTCCGGGACCGAAGAGACCCAGTACTTC. This translates into CASSLSGTEETQYF. The chain is built from TRBV5-1 and TRBJ2-5; D may be TRBD1 or TRBD2 (5 bases each). V lost 1 base and J 3 bases, leaving 10 bases between the germline ends. The germline V gene encodes CDR1 SGHRS and CDR2 YFSETQ. The CDR3 totals 14 residues.

The chain links TRBV4-3 to TRBJ2-7; 7 positions match TRBD1. CDR3 size: 14 residues. Germline assignment: CDR1 LGHNA and CDR2 YSLEER. Germline trimming cut 1 base from V and 4 bases from J; bases unmatched to any gene: 4. The CDR3 here is CASSQGQGEYEQYF. As DNA, the CDR3 is TGCGCCAGCAGCCAAGGTCAGGGGGAGTACGAGCAGTACTTC.

The rearrangement joins TRBV14 to TRBJ2-5; the D gene could be TRBD1 or TRBD2 (7 bases each). Germline V gene data show CDR1 as SGHDN and CDR2 as FVKESK. The CDR3 contains 16 residues. V was shortened by 1 base and J by 5 bases, with 17 bases between the two germline ends. CDR3 DNA: TGTGCCAGCAGCCAAGCCAGGGGGGGGCAGTTGGAGACCCAGTACTTC. Translated, it gives CASSQARGGQLETQYF.

The chain combines TRBV7-2 with TRBJ1-4; no reliable D call. CDR3 size: 13 residues. Trimming stripped 3 bases from V and 8 bases from J, with 10 bases between. Germline CDR1 SGHTA, CDR2 FQGNSA. The CDR3 reads CASSFEEGEKLFF. Here the CDR3 DNA reads TGTGCCAGCAGCTTCGAAGAAGGAGAAAAACTGTTTTTT. Full variable domain (outside the CDR3, taken from reference TRBV7-2 and TRBJ1-4): GAGVSQSPSNKVTEKGKDVELRCDPISGHTALYWYRQSLGQGLEFLIYFQGNSAPDKSGLPSDRFSAERTGGSVSTLTIQRTQQEDSAVYLCASSFEEGEKLFFGSGTQLSVL.

The chain is built from TRBV9 and TRBJ1-1; 8 positions agree with TRBD1. CDR3 length equals 14 residues. After removal of 4 bases from V and 4 bases from J, the junction contained 6 bases not matched to a gene. Germline CDR1 is SGDLS and CDR2 is YYNGEE. CDR3: CASSPTGVGTEAFF. CDR3 DNA: TGTGCCAGCAGCCCGACAGGGGTTGGCACTGAAGCTTTCTTT. The variable domain in full, with the rest retrieved from reference TRBV9 and TRBJ1-1, is DSGVTQTPKHLITATGQRVTLRCSPRSGDLSVYWYQQSLDQGLQFLIQYYNGEERAKGNILERFSAQQFPDLHSELNLSSLELGDSALYFCASSPTGVGTEAFFGQGTRLTVV.

V gene TRBV6-5 combines with J gene TRBJ2-3; D gene unclear. The ends were cut back, 4 bases at V and 5 bases at J, with 13 bases in the middle. The CDR3 has 14 residues. CDR1 and CDR2 from the germline V gene are MNHEY and SVGAGI. CDR3: CASSSSVGVDTQYF. The CDR3 coding sequence is TGTGCCAGCAGTTCCTCAGTAGGAGTAGATACGCAGTATTTT.

The chain links TRBV6-5 to TRBJ1-2, with a weak D call TRBD1 (6 bases). The CDR3 sequence is 14 residues long. The germline gives CDR1 MNHEY, CDR2 SVGAGI. V lost 2 bases, J lost 8 bases, and 15 bases lay in between. The CDR3, as DNA: TGTGCCAGCAGTTACATGGGGGCAGCGTGGGGCTACACCTTC. It translates to CASSYMGAAWGYTF.

The V call is TRBV2, the J call TRBJ2-3; maybe TRBD2 (6 bases). Trimming removed 4 bases from V and 0 bases from J, with 11 bases in between. Per the germline V gene, CDR1 is SNHLY and CDR2 is FYNNEI. The CDR3 extends over 15 amino acids. The CDR3 protein is CASSGRERSTDTQYF. The DNA for the CDR3 is TGTGCCAGCAGTGGACGGGAGAGGAGCACAGATACGCAGTATTTT.

The chain uses TRBV5-1 and TRBJ2-3; TRBD1 matches at 7 bases. Unmatched junction bases numbered 10, after V lost 4 bases and J lost 2 bases. Germline V gene data show CDR1 as SGHRS and CDR2 as YFSETQ. This CDR3 spans 16 amino acids. CDR3 region: CASSDPGQTLTDTQYF. CDR3 coding DNA: TGCGCCAGCAGCGACCCGGGACAGACGCTCACAGATACGCAGTATTTT.

The chain joins TRBV7-3 to TRBJ2-3, with D uncertain. The CDR3 has 13 residues. The V gene lost 5 bases and the J gene lost 4 bases, with 10 bases spanning the gap. Germline lookup yields CDR1 SGHTA and CDR2 FQGTGA. This chain's CDR3 is CASSTRASDTQYF. The CDR3 bases are TGTGCCAGCAGCACCCGGGCATCAGATACGCAGTATTTT.

The rearrangement links TRBV7-2 to TRBJ2-3; D not certain. CDR1 and CDR2 (germline): SGHTA, FQGNSA. The CDR3 covers 14 residues. V gave up 5 bases and J gave up 0 bases, with 9 bases separating them. The CDR3 region is CASSQTTSTDTQYF. DNA of the CDR3: TGTGCCAGCAGCCAGACAACTAGCACAGATACGCAGTATTTT.

The CDR3 loop is CASSLAQGGPYGYTF. The CDR3 DNA follows: TGTGCCAGCAGCTTAGCGCAGGGAGGACCCTATGGCTACACCTTC. The chain uses TRBV7-8 and TRBJ1-2; D might be TRBD1 (5 bases). Germline CDR1 reads SGHVS; CDR2 reads FQNEAQ. The ends were cut back, 0 bases at V and 4 bases at J, with 12 bases in the middle. The CDR3 has 15 residues.

This clone was counted once. The chain combines TRBV4-1 with TRBJ2-5; D is uncertain. The germline gives CDR1 MGHRA, CDR2 YSYEKL. This CDR3 is 15 amino acids long. The V and J ends lost 1 base and 0 bases respectively, with 9 bases between them. CDR3: CASSQVWFYQETQYF. The CDR3, as DNA: TGCGCCAGCAGCCAAGTGTGGTTCTACCAAGAGACCCAGTACTTC.

The CDR3 is CASSEESPRDTEAFF. The CDR3 DNA reads TGTGCCAGCAGTGAAGAGTCCCCCAGGGACACTGAAGCTTTCTTT. The V call is TRBV2, the J call TRBJ1-1, with D maybe TRBD1 (5 bases). Between the trimmed V and J ends, which lost 1 base and 3 bases, there was a span of 12 bases. Germline V CDR1 and CDR2: SNHLY, FYNNEI. The CDR3 spans 15 residues.

V gene TRBV6-1 combines with J gene TRBJ2-7; D uncertain. The CDR3 has 15 amino acids. Germline V gene data show CDR1 as MNHNS and CDR2 as SASEGT. Trimming took 3 bases from V and 0 from J, leaving 12 bases between them. The CDR3 loop reads CASSDNSRSSYEQYF. Here the CDR3 DNA reads TGTGCCAGCAGTGATAACTCCCGAAGCTCCTACGAGCAGTACTTC.

The genes are TRBV5-1 and TRBJ2-1; D not resolved. The germline V gene encodes CDR1 SGHRS and CDR2 YFSETQ. Trimming took off 1 base at V and 7 bases at J, with 9 bases between the two ends. This CDR3 spans 13 amino acids. CDR3 nucleotides: TGCGCCAGCAGCTTGAACGGTAGGAATGAGCAGTTCTTC. It encodes CASSLNGRNEQFF.

The chain couples TRBV12-3 or TRBV12-4 to TRBJ2-1; no definite D call. Trimming shortened V by 7 bases and J by 4 bases, and 11 bases separated the two germline ends. This CDR3 spans 13 amino acids. CDR3 residues: CASKVGDYNEQFF. The CDR3 DNA reads TGTGCCAGCAAGGTTGGGGATTACAATGAGCAGTTCTTC.

V gene TRBV6-6 combines with J gene TRBJ2-3; D gene unclear. The V end was cut by 5 bases, the J end by 2 bases, with 14 bases between. The CDR3 covers 15 residues. Germline lookup yields CDR1 MNHNY and CDR2 SVGAGI (reference sequence). The CDR3 reads CASSGPKSLTDTQYF. The CDR3 DNA sequence: TGTGCCAGCAGTGGACCCAAGTCCCTCACAGATACGCAGTATTTT.

This rearrangement joins TRBV18 to TRBJ2-1; no reliable D call. Germline CDR1 and CDR2: KGHSH and LQKENI. V was pared by 3 bases and J by 0 bases, with 15 bases between. The CDR3 sequence is 17 residues long. CDR3 nucleotides: TGTGCCAGCTCACCCTCGCACGGTCCCAGCTCCTACAATGAGCAGTTCTTC. This sequence encodes CASSPSHGPSSYNEQFF.

The CDR3 loop reads CASSPGGTYEQYF. CDR3 coding DNA: TGTGCCAGCTCACCGGGGGGGACCTACGAGCAGTACTTC. The chain joins TRBV18 to TRBJ2-7; 7 bases align to TRBD2. This CDR3 is built from 13 residues. Germline CDR1 reads KGHSH; CDR2 reads LQKENI. V shed 3 bases and J 2 bases; nucleotides not matched to a gene: 1.

This clone was seen more than once but under ten times. This chain joins TRBV10-2 and TRBJ2-1, with D tentatively TRBD2 (6 bases). The V gene's germline CDR1 is WSHSY and CDR2 SAAADI. V lost 0 bases to trimming and J lost 0 bases, with 21 bases between them. The CDR3 contains 20 residues. The DNA for the CDR3 is TGCGCCAGCAGTGAGTCGACCCCATCTGTGGCGGGAAGCTCCTACAATGAGCAGTTCTTC. Amino acids: CASSESTPSVAGSSYNEQFF.

This clone came up once. The V and J genes are TRBV5-1 and TRBJ1-6; D possibly corresponds to TRBD1 (6 bases). Germline V gene sequence: CDR1 SGHRS, CDR2 YFSETQ. This CDR3 contains 16 residues. Between the trimmed V and J ends, which lost 4 bases and 7 bases, there was a span of 18 bases. CDR3 nucleotide sequence: TGCGCCAGCAGCCCATCAGGGCAGGGGAGGAATTCACCCCTCCACTTT. Translation: CASSPSGQGRNSPLHF.

This sequence joins TRBV5-5 and TRBJ1-1; tentative D call: TRBD1 (5 bases). From germline, CDR1 is SGHKS and CDR2 YYEKEE (reference sequence). The V end lost 6 bases, the J end lost 0 bases, and 15 bases lay between the germline ends. CDR3 length: 15 amino acids. CDR3: CASTSGDRVNTEAFF. The DNA of the CDR3 is TGTGCCAGCACCTCAGGCGACAGAGTGAACACTGAAGCTTTCTTT.

J is TRBJ2-6 and V is TRBV6-1; TRBD1 might be the D (5 bases). Germline values: CDR1 MNHNS, CDR2 SASEGT. Trimming shortened V by 4 bases and J by 2 bases, and 12 bases separated the two germline ends. The CDR3 sequence is 16 residues long. The CDR3 sequence is CASSVSLGAGANVLTF. The CDR3 DNA sequence: TGTGCCAGCAGTGTGTCTTTAGGGGCTGGGGCCAACGTCCTGACTTTC.

This rearrangement joins TRBV19 to TRBJ1-2; 7 nucleotides align to TRBD1. The V segment lost 3 bases and the J segment 2 bases; nucleotides outside the gene matches: 3. The length of the CDR3 is 14 residues. Germline V CDR1 and CDR2: LNHDA, SQIVND (reference sequence). The CDR3 nucleotides read TGTGCCAGTAGTATGGGACAGAAGAACTATGGCTACACCTTC. It specifies CASSMGQKNYGYTF.

This chain links TRBV5-6 with TRBJ2-2, with 12 bases identical to TRBD2. Germline V gives CDR1 SGHDT, CDR2 YYEEEE. The V and J ends lost 3 bases and 4 bases, in that order; junction bases with no gene match: 1. The CDR3 loop spans 15 amino acids. The CDR3 DNA reads TGTGCCAGCAGCTCGGGACTAGCGGGCACCGGGGAGCTGTTTTTT. It is translated as CASSSGLAGTGELFF.

V and J are TRBV7-8 and TRBJ2-3; 10 positions match TRBD2. The CDR3 runs to 16 residues. V lost 3 bases to trimming and J lost 6 bases; unmatched junction nucleotides: 9. Looked up from germline, CDR1 is SGHVS and CDR2 is FQNEAQ. CDR3 DNA sequence: TGTGCCAGCAGCTTTTCAACTAGCGGGGCCCGGGATACGCAGTATTTT. Amino acids: CASSFSTSGARDTQYF.

V and J are TRBV6-2 or TRBV6-3 and TRBJ2-5, with TRBD2 identical over 8 bases. The CDR3 totals 15 residues. Germline CDR1 and CDR2: MNHEY and SVGEGT. Trimming at V came to 3 bases and at J to 5 bases, leaving 8 bases not matched to a gene. CDR3 bases: TGTGCCAGCAGTTATCGGGGGGGGCGCGGGGAGACCCAGTACTTC. This codes for CASSYRGGRGETQYF.